This T cell receptor (beta chain) was sequenced for a study of blood T cell repertoires in COVID-19. As for the study in general: Samples representing acute and convalescent COVID-19 were sourced from the United States, Italy and Spain.

In the original analysis: Amplification of reference gene primers provided the estimated nucleated cell counts. Profiled with immunoSEQ multiplex PCR; TCRdb holds only in-frame clones, not every one. That table furnishes V, J and clone size, whereas the DNA furnished D and trimming. Among about 46,000 clones listed, approximately 89% were seen once. The CDR3 has 15 residues. CDR1 and CDR2 from the germline V gene are MDHEN and SYDVKM. Trimming took off 1 base at V and 6 bases at J, with 12 bases between the two ends. The chain couples TRBV28 to TRBJ2-2; D might be TRBD2 (5 bases). This receptor was identified in a man in his sixties with acute or convalescent COVID-19. Sequencing used peripheral blood. The CDR3 region is CASSLYFLGAGELFF. The CDR3 region has the DNA TGTGCCAGCAGTTTATATTTCCTCGGGGCCGGGGAGCTGTTTTTT.